This T cell receptor beta chain was profiled in a study of shared clonotypes between healthy human individuals (dated by TCRdb to 2020 to 2021). About the full investigation: A couple of women and a few men aged 18 to 49 years were included in the cohort. The study deeply sequenced blood TCR repertoires of about five healthy adults to estimate repertoire size and the extent of clonotype sharing between individuals. To increase sequencing depth and limit assay-specific biases, different laboratories used diverse techniques to prepare libraries and sequence TCR repertoires. For each donor, three plates each were used for CD4 naive and CD4 memory, two plates were used for CD8 naive, and one plate was used for CD8 memory. Between about 0.85 and 8.9 billion PBMCs per donor were obtained by leukapheresis. Here is what the overall study found, with its caveats: Only blood was sampled, and tissue TCR repertoires likely differ from those in blood. Incomplete sequencing was indicated by rarefaction of sorted-subset datasets, despite the large sequencing depth. Compared with non-shared clonotypes, the clonotypes found in all four sorted-subset donors had higher generation probabilities. Estimated clonotype richness was generally larger for naive than for memory subsets. When a handful of donors were compared, the shared fraction of clonotypes was around 5% for naive CD4, approximately 3.5% for naive CD8, 2.3% for memory CD4, and roughly 0.4% for memory CD8. Pairwise subsampling indicated that sequencing depth was expected to affect the degree of clonotype sharing among donors. The genetic and exposure-history diversity represented was limited by the small number of donors.

The CDR3 has 15 amino acids, counting the end cysteine and phenylalanine. Only the CDR3 DNA is retained, 45 bases long and in frame from the first base. Cut back by 0 bases and 3 bases, the V and J ends lie 11 bases apart. CDR1 and CDR2 are drawn from the germline V gene: MNHEY, SVGAGI. Donors were healthy HIV-negative adults with no recently reported acute infections or vaccinations. All donors were Caucasian adults living in Nashville, Tennessee, USA. CD4+ T cells were enriched by magnetic negative selection, after which naive cells were positively selected on CD45RA and the negative fraction was taken as the memory subset. After blood collection by leukapheresis, PBMCs were isolated using Ficoll-Histopaque density gradient centrifugation and then cryopreserved in the vapor phase of liquid nitrogen. Purity and quantity of every magnetically sorted T cell population were checked by analytical flow cytometry. Genomic DNA was isolated from every sorted fraction and measured by UV absorbance on a Nanodrop 2000c.

Points on this clone: Its cognate antigen has yet to be identified. Base qualities are not at hand, and no much larger clone is one base apart.

Using the deep immunoSEQ assay, TCR CDR3 regions were amplified from genomic DNA by multiplex PCR. Genomic DNA extracted from each cell subset was distributed evenly over all wells of several immunoSEQ 96-well plates, and each plate served as one replicate. For sorted subsets, each replicate PCR was loaded with roughly 200 ng genomic DNA, equivalent to about 33,000 T cell genomes. The purified libraries were quantified using a Qubit 3.0 fluorometer, sized with a Bioanalyzer 2100, and then quantified again using the KAPA Library Quantification kit. Every immunoSEQ 96-well plate was sequenced on a separate single-read 150-cycle Illumina NextSeq 550 flow cell. In the authors' own workflow: The immunoSEQ output contained only junctional sequences without quality scores, so filtering could not match that applied to full-length reads. To assign V/J genes and CDR3, sequences were annotated using PyIR, a Python wrapper for IgBLAST v1.9, with IMGT germline references. Reads with weak V/J assignments (E-value above 1e-6), missing CDR3, stop codons, out-of-frame junctions, or ambiguous translated residues were removed. V3J clonotypes were defined as sequences sharing an identical inferred V gene, J gene, and CDR3 amino acid sequence. To compute the percentage overlap between repertoires, the number of shared unique clonotypes was divided by the size of the smaller repertoire. Richness of each repertoire was evaluated using RTK rarefaction, the Chao1 estimator, and Recon v2.1 estimates of unobserved clonotypes. For all TCRbeta clonotypes obtained by the gDNA method from a few donors, generation probabilities were computed with OLGA. TCRdb limited this immuneACCESS table to in-frame rearrangements with V and J called. A share of clones is missing; checked studies link under half to unresolved V genes, and the rest is unexplained. V, J and clone size reflect that table, while D and trimming were determined from the DNA. This sample comprises approximately 1,000,000 clones, approximately 75% of them detected only once. The ten largest clones represent over 0.8% of the sample.

Sequences were obtained from memory CD4+ T cells from PBMCs. In the paper's terms, the cell subset or site label means: CD45RA-negative fraction. The chain is assembled from TRBV6-5 and TRBJ1-1; a weak D assignment points to TRBD1 (5 bases agree). The receptor was derived from a man between 18 and 29 years old in good health. Some clones in this sample may be carry-over from other donors' samples. The nucleotide sequence reads TGTGCCAGCAGTTACTCGTGGTTGGGGGACACTGAAGCTTTCTTT. It codes for CASSYSWLGDTEAFF.